Below are 6 T cell receptor beta chains sequenced from a single sample in a study of shared clonotypes between healthy human individuals (dated by TCRdb to the early 2020s). The library was built by means of the immunoSEQ multiplex PCR assay. TCRdb took this table from immuneACCESS and kept in-frame rearrangements with V and J called. Such tables lack part of the clones; where checked against another copy, unresolved V genes explain under half of the gap, and the rest is unexplained. Here the sample has some 1,100,000 clones; around 78% occur a single time. Of the sample, approximately 0.52% is held by the ten largest clones. The sample was memory CD4+ T cells from PBMCs. The label giving this sample's cell subset or site can be read as: CD45RA-negative fraction. Receptor source: a man aged 18 to 35 in good health. Some clones in this sample may be carry-over from other donors' samples.

V is TRBV7-9 and J is TRBJ1-5, with 7 positions matching TRBD1. CDR3 length equals 19 residues. Germline trimming cut 0 bases from V and 4 bases from J; bases unmatched to any gene: 15. Germline V gene sequence: CDR1 SEHNR, CDR2 FQNEAQ (reference sequence). In nucleotides, the CDR3 is TGTGCCAGCAGCTTAGCAGGACGGCAGGGGGGACAAGGGAATCAGCCCCAGCATTTT. Protein product: CASSLAGRQGGQGNQPQHF. The entire variable domain, with the rest obtained from reference TRBV7-9 and TRBJ1-5, is as follows: DTGVSQNPRHKITKRGQNVTFRCDPISEHNRLYWYRQTLGQGPEFLTYFQNEAQLEKSRLLSDRFSAERPKGSFSTLEIQRTEQGDSAMYLCASSLAGRQGGQGNQPQHFGDGTRLSIL.

This sequence joins TRBV7-2 and TRBJ2-1; 11 positions match TRBD2. The CDR3 has 14 amino acids. Per germline, CDR1 SGHTA and CDR2 FQGNSA. J was trimmed by 8 bases and V by 5 bases; bases with no gene match: 5. CDR3 protein: CASSPSGRSHEQFF. The CDR3 bases are TGTGCCAGCAGCCCTAGCGGGAGGTCACATGAGCAGTTCTTC.

The gene calls are TRBV28 and TRBJ2-3; D remains unclear. Germline-derived CDR1 and CDR2 are MDHEN and SYDVKM. The length of the CDR3 is 17 residues. Trimming took 4 bases from V and 3 from J, leaving 20 bases between them. The CDR3 sequence: CASSSTWVRYPTDTQYF. The CDR3 nucleotides are TGTGCCAGCAGTTCTACCTGGGTGCGCTACCCTACAGATACGCAGTATTTT.

V is TRBV9 and J is TRBJ1-2; 7 bases map to TRBD1. The germline V gene encodes CDR1 SGDLS and CDR2 YYNGEE. The CDR3 is 13 amino acids. The V gene end was trimmed by 1 base and the J gene end by 8 bases; junction bases not matched to a gene: 5. DNA for the CDR3: TGTGCCAGCAGCGTATCTGAGGGGGCGGGCTACACCTTC. Its protein product is CASSVSEGAGYTF.

The rearrangement uses TRBV4-1 and TRBJ2-1, with 10 bases fitting TRBD2. The germline V gene has CDR1 MGHRA and CDR2 YSYEKL. The ends lost 1 base at V and 6 bases at J; junction bases unmatched: 3. The CDR3 totals 15 residues. In DNA, the CDR3 is TGCGCCAGCAGCCAAGGGGGACTAGCGAGCAATGAGCAGTTCTTC. As protein: CASSQGGLASNEQFF.

This sequence joins TRBV2 and TRBJ1-5; D unresolved. CDR3 length equals 14 residues. V was pared by 6 bases and J by 0 bases, with 9 bases between. The germline V gene has CDR1 SNHLY and CDR2 FYNNEI. The CDR3 DNA sequence: TGTGCCAGCAGCGACGATAGTAGCAATCAGCCCCAGCATTTT. Amino acids: CASSDDSSNQPQHF.